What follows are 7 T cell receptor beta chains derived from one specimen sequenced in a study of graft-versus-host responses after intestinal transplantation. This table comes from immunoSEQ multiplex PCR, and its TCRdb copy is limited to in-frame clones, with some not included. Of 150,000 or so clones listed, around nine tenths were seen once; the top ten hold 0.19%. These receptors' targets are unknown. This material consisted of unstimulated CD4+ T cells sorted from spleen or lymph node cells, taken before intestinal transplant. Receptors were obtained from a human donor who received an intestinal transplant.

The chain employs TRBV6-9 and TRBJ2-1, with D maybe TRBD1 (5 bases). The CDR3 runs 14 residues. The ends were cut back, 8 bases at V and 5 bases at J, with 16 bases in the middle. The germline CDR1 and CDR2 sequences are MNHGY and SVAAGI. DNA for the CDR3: TGTGCCAGCTGCGGAAAGGGGAAGGACAATGAGCAGTTCTTC. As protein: CASCGKGKDNEQFF.

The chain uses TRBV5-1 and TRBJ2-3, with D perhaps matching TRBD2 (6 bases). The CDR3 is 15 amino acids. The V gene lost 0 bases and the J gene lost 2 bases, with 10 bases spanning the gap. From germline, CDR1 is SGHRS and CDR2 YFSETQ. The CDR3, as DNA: TGCGCCAGCAGCTTGGTAGCGGCCGCCACAGATACGCAGTATTTT. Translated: CASSLVAAATDTQYF.

As DNA, the CDR3 is TGTGCCACCAGCAGAGAACGTCAGACTAGCGTCGAAACCGGGGAGCTGTTTTTT. This translates into CATSRERQTSVETGELFF. The V and J genes are TRBV15 and TRBJ2-2; 8 bases line up with TRBD2. Trimming cost V 0 bases and J 5 bases; bases outside gene matches: 11. From germline, CDR1 is LNHNV and CDR2 YYDKDF (reference sequence). The CDR3 is 18 residues long.

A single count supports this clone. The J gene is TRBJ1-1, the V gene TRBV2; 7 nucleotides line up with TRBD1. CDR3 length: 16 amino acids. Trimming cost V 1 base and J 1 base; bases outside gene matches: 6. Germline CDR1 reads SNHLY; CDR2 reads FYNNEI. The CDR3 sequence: CASSEGVRTGNTEAFF. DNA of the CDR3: TGTGCCAGCAGTGAAGGGGTAAGGACAGGGAACACTGAAGCTTTCTTT.

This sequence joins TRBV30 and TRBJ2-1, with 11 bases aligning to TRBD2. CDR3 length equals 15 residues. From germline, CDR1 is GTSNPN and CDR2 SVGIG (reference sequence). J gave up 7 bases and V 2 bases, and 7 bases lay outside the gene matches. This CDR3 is CAWSRLAGGPNEQFF. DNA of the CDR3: TGTGCCTGGAGTAGGCTAGCGGGAGGACCTAATGAGCAGTTCTTC.

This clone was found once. This CDR3 reads CASTSGGARYDQPQHF. The CDR3 DNA reads as TGTGCCAGCACTTCAGGGGGCGCAAGGTATGATCAGCCCCAGCATTTT. V and J are TRBV28 and TRBJ1-5; 8 bases agree with TRBD1. The germline V gene has CDR1 MDHEN and CDR2 SYDVKM. Unmatched junction bases numbered 13, after V lost 7 bases and J lost 5 bases. The CDR3 has 16 amino acids.

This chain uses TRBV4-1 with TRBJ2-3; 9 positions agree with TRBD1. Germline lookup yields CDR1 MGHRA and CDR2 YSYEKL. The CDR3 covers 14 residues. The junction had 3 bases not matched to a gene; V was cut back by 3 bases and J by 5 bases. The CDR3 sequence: CASSHTGGEDTQYF. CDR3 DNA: TGCGCCAGCAGCCACACAGGGGGCGAAGATACGCAGTATTTT.